The clone carrying this T cell receptor beta chain has a count of ten or more. The target antigen is unknown. The data are from a study of T cells after yellow fever vaccination. Study-level background: In the case of low-cell-number fractions, SMART-Seq v4 Ultra Low Input was used for preparation. Study-level points and caveats: Across the CD4 and CD8 compartments, a small share of clonotypes was present in both. There was a possibility that FACS-sorted repertoires contained abundant clonotypes contaminating from the bulk population.

The 5'RACE template-switching step produced TCR cDNA and added a universal primer site and UMIs. TCRdb used MiXCR to reprocess the 5' RACE reads, holding one entry per CDR3 protein. This table has a few hundred thousand distinct CDR3 sequences, approximately 4% appearing once. Germline V lookup: CDR1 MNHNY, CDR2 SVGAGI (reference sequence). The J segment lost 5 bases and the V segment lost 4 bases, leaving 4 bases of the junction unmatched. The CDR3 loop spans 13 amino acids. This sequence was found in a man younger than 35 who received the YFV17D yellow fever vaccine. The sequenced sample was PBMCs, obtained 5 days after the yellow fever booster vaccination. The chain combines TRBV6-6 with TRBJ2-7, with 8 positions matching TRBD1. CDR3 amino acids: CASSFVRGHEQYV. The CDR3 bases are TGTGCCAGCAGTTTCGTCAGGGGGCACGAGCAGTACGTC.